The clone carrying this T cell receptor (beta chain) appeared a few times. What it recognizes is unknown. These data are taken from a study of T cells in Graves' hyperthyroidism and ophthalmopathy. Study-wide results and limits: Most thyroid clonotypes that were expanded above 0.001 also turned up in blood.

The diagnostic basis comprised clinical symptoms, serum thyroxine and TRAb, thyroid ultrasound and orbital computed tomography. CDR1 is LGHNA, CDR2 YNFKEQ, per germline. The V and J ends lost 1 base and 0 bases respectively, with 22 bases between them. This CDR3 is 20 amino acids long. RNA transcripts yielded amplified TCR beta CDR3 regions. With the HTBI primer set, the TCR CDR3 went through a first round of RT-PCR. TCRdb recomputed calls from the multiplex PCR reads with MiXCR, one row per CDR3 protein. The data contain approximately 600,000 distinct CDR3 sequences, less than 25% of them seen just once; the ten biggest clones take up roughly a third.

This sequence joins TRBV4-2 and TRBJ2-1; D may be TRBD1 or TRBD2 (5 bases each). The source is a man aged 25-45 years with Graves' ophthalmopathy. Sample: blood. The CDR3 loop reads CASSQGMGLGGSLSYNEQFF. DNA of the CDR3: TGTGCCAGCAGCCAAGGAATGGGGCTCGGCGGGTCACTCTCCTACAATGAGCAGTTCTTC.